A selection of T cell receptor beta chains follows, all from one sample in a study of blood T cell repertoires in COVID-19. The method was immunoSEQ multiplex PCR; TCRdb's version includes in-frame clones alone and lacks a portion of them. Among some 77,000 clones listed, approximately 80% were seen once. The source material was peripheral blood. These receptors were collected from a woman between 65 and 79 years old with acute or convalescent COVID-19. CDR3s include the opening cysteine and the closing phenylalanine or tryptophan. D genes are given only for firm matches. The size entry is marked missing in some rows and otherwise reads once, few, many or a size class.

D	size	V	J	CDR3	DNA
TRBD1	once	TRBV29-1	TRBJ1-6	CSVSRGDDSPLHF	TGCAGCGTTTCCAGGGGGGATGATTCACCCCTCCACTTT
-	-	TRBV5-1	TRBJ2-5	CASSSTGLGSETQYF	TGCGCCAGCAGTTCCACAGGGCTGGGTAGCGAGACCCAGTACTTC
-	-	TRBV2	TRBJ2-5	CASSSQRGGETQYF	TGTGCCAGCAGTAGTCAGAGGGGGGGAGAGACCCAGTACTTC
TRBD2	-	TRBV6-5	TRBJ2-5	CASSLLAGAETQYF	TGTGCCAGCAGTTTACTAGCGGGAGCAGAGACCCAGTACTTC
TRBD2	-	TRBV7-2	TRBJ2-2	CASSFTSGRGTGELFF	TGTGCCAGCAGCTTTACTAGCGGGAGGGGTACCGGGGAGCTGTTTTTT
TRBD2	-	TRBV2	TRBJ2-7	CASTLAGVPSYSEQYF	TGTGCCAGCACCCTAGCGGGAGTCCCCTCTTACTCCGAGCAGTACTTC
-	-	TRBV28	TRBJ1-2	CASIGVAYGYTF	TGTGCCAGCATCGGGGTCGCCTATGGCTACACCTTC
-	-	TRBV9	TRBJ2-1	CASSDAAGRPNNEQFF	TGTGCCAGCAGCGACGCGGCGGGGAGACCAAACAATGAGCAGTTCTTC
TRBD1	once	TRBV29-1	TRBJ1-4	CSVRGQQREKLFF	TGCAGCGTTCGGGGACAGCAGCGGGAAAAACTGTTTTTT
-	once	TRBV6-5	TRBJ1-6	CASNSGVSPLHF	TGTGCCAGCAACTCAGGGGTTTCACCCCTCCACTTT
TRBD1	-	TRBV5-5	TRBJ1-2	CASRHAGTALNYGYTF	TGTGCCAGCAGACACGCCGGGACAGCGTTAAACTATGGCTACACCTTC
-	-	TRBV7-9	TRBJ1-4	CASSLMTVNEKLFF	TGTGCCAGCAGCTTAATGACAGTTAATGAAAAACTGTTTTTT
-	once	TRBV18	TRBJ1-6	CASSLRPRGVDSPLHF	TGTGCCAGCTCACTCCGGCCGCGGGGTGTGGATTCACCCCTCCACTTT
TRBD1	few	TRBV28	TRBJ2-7	CASARTGFYEQYF	TGTGCCAGCGCCAGGACAGGGTTTTACGAGCAGTACTTC
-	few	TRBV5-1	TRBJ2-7	CASTPMGVLDYEQYF	TGCGCCAGCACCCCCATGGGAGTTCTAGATTACGAGCAGTACTTC
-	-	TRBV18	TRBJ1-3	CASSPLLLTASSGNTIYF	TGTGCCAGCTCACCGCTCCTCTTGACAGCAAGCTCTGGAAACACCATATATTTT
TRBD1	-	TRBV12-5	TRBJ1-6	CASGLVLGQGMFTLHF	TGTGCTAGTGGTTTGGTACTGGGACAGGGGATGTTCACCCTCCACTTT
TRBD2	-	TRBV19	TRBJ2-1	CASSLAGSSYNEQFF	TGTGCCAGTAGCTTAGCGGGGAGCTCCTACAATGAGCAGTTCTTC
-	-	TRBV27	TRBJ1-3	CASSLTIGNTIYF	TGTGCCAGCAGTTTAACAATTGGAAACACCATATATTTT
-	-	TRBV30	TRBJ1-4	CAWSPTGWPNEKLFF	TGTGCCTGGAGTCCAACAGGGTGGCCTAATGAAAAACTGTTTTTT
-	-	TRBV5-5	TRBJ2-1	CASSLSGSSYNEQFF	TGTGCCAGCAGCTTGTCCGGGAGCTCCTACAATGAGCAGTTCTTC
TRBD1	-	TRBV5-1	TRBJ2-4	CASSLVGTGDIQYF	TGCGCCAGCAGCTTGGTGGGGACAGGTGACATTCAGTACTTC
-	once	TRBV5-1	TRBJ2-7	CASSSRDKSYEQYF	TGCGCCAGCAGCTCCCGGGACAAGTCCTACGAGCAGTACTTC
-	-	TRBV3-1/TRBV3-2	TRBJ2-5	CASSQGLTGYGGETQYF	TGTGCCAGCAGCCAAGGATTGACAGGGTACGGGGGAGAGACCCAGTACTTC
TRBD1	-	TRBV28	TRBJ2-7	CASNRGLYEQYF	TGTGCCAGCAACAGGGGATTATACGAGCAGTACTTC
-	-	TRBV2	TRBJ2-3	CASSLGTIVTDTQYF	TGTGCCAGCAGCCTAGGGACAATAGTGACAGATACGCAGTATTTT
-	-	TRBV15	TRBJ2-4	CATSRRAVAKNIQYF	TGTGCCACCAGCAGGCGGGCAGTAGCCAAAAACATTCAGTACTTC
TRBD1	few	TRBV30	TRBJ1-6	CAWSVLGQGRSPLHF	TGTGCCTGGAGTGTACTCGGACAGGGACGATCACCCCTCCACTTT
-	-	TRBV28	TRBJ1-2	CASSFGQGGENYGYTF	TGTGCCAGCAGTTTTGGCCAGGGAGGGGAGAACTATGGCTACACCTTC
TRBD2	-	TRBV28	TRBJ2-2	CASDSRRGITGELFF	TGTGCCAGCGATAGTCGGCGGGGGATCACCGGGGAGCTGTTTTTT
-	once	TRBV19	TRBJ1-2	CASTYRLGDYGYTF	TGTGCCAGTACCTATCGGTTAGGGGACTATGGCTACACCTTC
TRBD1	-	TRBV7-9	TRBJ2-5	CASSLGTGEETQYF	TGTGCCAGCAGCCTGGGGACAGGGGAAGAGACCCAGTACTTC
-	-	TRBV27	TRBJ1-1	CASSLRHPNTEAFF	TGTGCCAGCAGTTTAAGACACCCGAACACTGAAGCTTTCTTT